These 7 T cell receptor beta chains were all obtained from the same sample, sequenced in a study of OX40 agonist ivuxolimab in advanced cancers. Sequencing used immunoSEQ multiplex PCR; TCRdb keeps in-frame clones, though not all of them. The sample shows 90,000 to 100,000 clones, roughly 89% of them seen only once. Sequenced here: CD4+ or CD8+ T cells sorted from blood, sampled in a trial of the OX40 agonist ivuxolimab. The receptors originated from an adult with an advanced solid tumor such as melanoma, head and neck, liver or kidney cancer.

This chain links TRBV5-1 with TRBJ1-2, with TRBD1 matching 10 bases. Germline V lookup: CDR1 SGHRS, CDR2 YFSETQ. Germline trimming cut 4 bases from V and 8 bases from J; bases unmatched to any gene: 8. The CDR3 spans 14 residues. CDR3 coding DNA: TGCGCCAGCAGCACGCCGGGACAGGGGACAGGCTACACCTTC. Amino acid sequence: CASSTPGQGTGYTF.

This clone has only a few counts. The genes are TRBV6-1 and TRBJ2-3; D is ambiguous. Per germline, CDR1 MNHNS and CDR2 SASEGT. The CDR3 sequence is 14 residues long. Trimming took 2 bases from V and 6 from J, leaving 12 bases between them. The CDR3 region is CASSEFNMGDTQYF. CDR3 bases: TGTGCCAGCAGTGAATTTAACATGGGGGATACGCAGTATTTT.

V is TRBV19 and J is TRBJ1-1, with D possibly TRBD1 on 6 matching bases. The germline CDR1 and CDR2 sequences are LNHDA and SQIVND (reference sequence). CDR3 length: 17 amino acids. Trimming took 7 bases from V and 1 from J, leaving 22 bases between them. As DNA, the CDR3 is TGTGCCAGTACCCAAGGCAGGGGCGCCGTCGGGAACACTGAAGCTTTCTTT. Translating gives CASTQGRGAVGNTEAFF. The full variable domain, rest sourced from reference TRBV19 and TRBJ1-1, is DGGITQSPKYLFRKEGQNVTLSCEQNLNHDAMYWYRQDPGQGLRLIYYSQIVNDFQKGDIAEGYSVSREKKESFPLTVTSAQKNPTAFYLCASTQGRGAVGNTEAFFGQGTRLTVV.

The rearrangement links TRBV7-2 to TRBJ1-5; the match to TRBD1 covers 8 bases. V shed 4 bases and J 6 bases; nucleotides not matched to a gene: 5. The CDR3 covers 14 residues. The germline gives CDR1 SGHTA, CDR2 FQGNSA. The CDR3 DNA sequence: TGTGCCAGCAGCTCGTCAGGGGGCGGTCAGCCCCAGCATTTT. Amino acid sequence: CASSSSGGGQPQHF.

This rearrangement joins TRBV6-6 to TRBJ2-7; 8 bases are a match to TRBD2. The trim removed 7 bases at V and 3 bases at J, leaving 5 bases unmatched. The CDR3 length is 13 residues. From germline, CDR1 is MNHNY and CDR2 SVGAGI (reference sequence). In nucleotides, the CDR3 is TGTGCCAGCACCATTAGCGGGATCTACGAGCAGTACTTC. Translation gives CASTISGIYEQYF.

The genes are TRBV6-6 and TRBJ1-5, with D maybe TRBD1 (6 bases). V was pared by 4 bases and J by 7 bases, with 11 bases between. Germline assignment: CDR1 MNHNY and CDR2 SVGAGI (reference sequence). CDR3 length: 13 residues. In DNA form, the CDR3 reads TGTGCCAGCAGTTTGGACAGCACACAGCCCCAGCATTTT. Protein sequence: CASSLDSTQPQHF.

In its sample, this clone was seen once. V and J are TRBV4-2 and TRBJ2-7; 9 bases agree with TRBD2. CDR3 size: 15 residues. J lost 4 bases, V lost 5 bases, and 9 bases had no gene match. Germline CDR1 is LGHNA and CDR2 is YNFKEQ. Here the CDR3 reads CASSSGAAGGYEQYF. The CDR3 nucleotides are TGTGCCAGCAGCTCAGGGGCAGCGGGGGGTTACGAGCAGTACTTC.